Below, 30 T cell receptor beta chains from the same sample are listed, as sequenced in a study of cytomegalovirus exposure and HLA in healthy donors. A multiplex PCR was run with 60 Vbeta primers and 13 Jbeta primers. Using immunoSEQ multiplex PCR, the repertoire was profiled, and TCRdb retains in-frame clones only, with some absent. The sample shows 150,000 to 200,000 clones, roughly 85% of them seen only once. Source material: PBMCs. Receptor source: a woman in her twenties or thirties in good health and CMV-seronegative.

CDR3 DNA: TGTGCCACCAGCAGAGATCGTGGACTATTAGGTGAAAAACTGTTTTTT. Residues: CATSRDRGLLGEKLFF. The chain carries TRBV15 and TRBJ1-4; D gene uncertain. The CDR3 runs 16 residues. The ends were cut back, 0 bases at V and 7 bases at J, with 15 bases in the middle. Germline assignment: CDR1 LNHNV and CDR2 YYDKDF (reference sequence).

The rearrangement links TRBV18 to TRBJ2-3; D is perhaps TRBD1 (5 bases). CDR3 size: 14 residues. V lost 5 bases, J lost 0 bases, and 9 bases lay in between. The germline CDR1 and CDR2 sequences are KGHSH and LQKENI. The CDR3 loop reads CASSATDSTDTQYF. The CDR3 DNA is TGTGCCAGCTCAGCGACAGACAGCACAGATACGCAGTATTTT.

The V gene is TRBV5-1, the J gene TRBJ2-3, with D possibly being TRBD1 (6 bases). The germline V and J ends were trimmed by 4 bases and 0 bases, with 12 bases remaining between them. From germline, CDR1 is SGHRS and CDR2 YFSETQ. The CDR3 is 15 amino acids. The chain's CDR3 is CASSGTPASTDTQYF. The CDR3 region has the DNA TGCGCCAGCAGCGGGACACCTGCTAGCACAGATACGCAGTATTTT.

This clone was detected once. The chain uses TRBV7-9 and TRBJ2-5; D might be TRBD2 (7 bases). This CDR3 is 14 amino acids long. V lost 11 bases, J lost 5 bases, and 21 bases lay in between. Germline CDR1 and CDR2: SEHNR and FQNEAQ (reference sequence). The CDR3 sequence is CALDGGGARETQYF. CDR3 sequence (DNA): TGTGCCCTCGACGGCGGGGGCGCACGGGAGACCCAGTACTTC.

The CDR3 region is CASSLPGQGNYEQYF. The CDR3 DNA is TGTGCCAGCAGCTTGCCCGGACAGGGTAACTACGAGCAGTACTTC. This rearrangement joins TRBV5-6 to TRBJ2-7, with TRBD1 matching 8 bases. The CDR3 sequence is 15 residues long. V dropped 1 base and J dropped 3; count of bases not matched to a gene: 6. Germline lookup yields CDR1 SGHDT and CDR2 YYEEEE. The variable domain in full, with the rest retrieved from reference TRBV5-6 and TRBJ2-7, is DAGVTQSPTHLIKTRGQQVTLRCSPKSGHDTVSWYQQALGQGPQFIFQYYEEEERQRGNFPDRFSGHQFPNYSSELNVNALLLGDSALYLCASSLPGQGNYEQYFGPGTRLTVT.

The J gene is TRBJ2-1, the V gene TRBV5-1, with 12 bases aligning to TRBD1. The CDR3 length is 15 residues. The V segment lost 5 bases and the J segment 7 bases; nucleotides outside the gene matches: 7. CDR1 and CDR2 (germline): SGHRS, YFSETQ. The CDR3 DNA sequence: TGCGCCAGCAGTCCCGGGACAGGGGGCATTAATGAGCAGTTCTTC. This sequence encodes CASSPGTGGINEQFF.

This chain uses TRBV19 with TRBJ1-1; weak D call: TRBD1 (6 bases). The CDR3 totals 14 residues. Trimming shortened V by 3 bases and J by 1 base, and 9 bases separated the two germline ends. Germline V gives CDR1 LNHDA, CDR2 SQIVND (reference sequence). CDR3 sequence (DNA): TGTGCCAGTAGTATCGGGGGGCCGAACACTGAAGCTTTCTTT. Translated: CASSIGGPNTEAFF. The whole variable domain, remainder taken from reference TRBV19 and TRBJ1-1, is DGGITQSPKYLFRKEGQNVTLSCEQNLNHDAMYWYRQDPGQGLRLIYYSQIVNDFQKGDIAEGYSVSREKKESFPLTVTSAQKNPTAFYLCASSIGGPNTEAFFGQGTRLTVV.

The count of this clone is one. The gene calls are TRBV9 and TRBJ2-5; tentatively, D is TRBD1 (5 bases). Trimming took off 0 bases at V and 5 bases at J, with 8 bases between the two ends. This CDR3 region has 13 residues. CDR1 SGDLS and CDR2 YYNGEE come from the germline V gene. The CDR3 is CASSVGGWETQYF. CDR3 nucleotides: TGTGCCAGCAGCGTAGGGGGCTGGGAGACCCAGTACTTC.

The CDR3 bases are TGTGCCAGCAGCTTGATCGGTCTAGGGGCGGGGGCTAGCACAGATACGCAGTATTTT. Amino acids: CASSLIGLGAGASTDTQYF. V usage is TRBV5-6 and J usage is TRBJ2-3, with D maybe TRBD2 (7 bases). CDR1 SGHDT and CDR2 YYEEEE come from the germline V gene. The CDR3 covers 19 residues. V was trimmed by 1 base and J by 0 bases, leaving 21 bases between them.

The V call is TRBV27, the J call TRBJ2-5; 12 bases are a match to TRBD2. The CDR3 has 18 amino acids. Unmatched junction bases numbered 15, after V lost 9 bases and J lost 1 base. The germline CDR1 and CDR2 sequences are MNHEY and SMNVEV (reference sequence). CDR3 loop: CASSKPRLAGGVQETQYF. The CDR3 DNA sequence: TGTGCCAGTTCAAAGCCCCGGCTAGCGGGGGGGGTCCAAGAGACCCAGTACTTC.

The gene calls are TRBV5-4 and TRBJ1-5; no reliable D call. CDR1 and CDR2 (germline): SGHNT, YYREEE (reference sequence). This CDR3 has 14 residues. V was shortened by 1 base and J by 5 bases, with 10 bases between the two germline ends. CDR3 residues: CASSLMGGDQPQHF. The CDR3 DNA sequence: TGTGCCAGCAGCTTGATGGGCGGGGATCAGCCCCAGCATTTT.

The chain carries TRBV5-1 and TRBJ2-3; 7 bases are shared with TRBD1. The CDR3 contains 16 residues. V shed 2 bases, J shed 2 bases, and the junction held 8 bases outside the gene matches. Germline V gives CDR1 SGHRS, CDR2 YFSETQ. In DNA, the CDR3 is TGCGCCAGCAGCTTAGGTCCCGGGACAGACACAGATACGCAGTATTTT. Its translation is CASSLGPGTDTDTQYF.

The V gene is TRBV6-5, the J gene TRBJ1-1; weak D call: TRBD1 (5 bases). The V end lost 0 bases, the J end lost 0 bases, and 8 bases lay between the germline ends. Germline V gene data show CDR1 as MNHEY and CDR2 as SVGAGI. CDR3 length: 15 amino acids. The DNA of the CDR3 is TGTGCCAGCAGTTACTCGGGGCAGATGAACACTGAAGCTTTCTTT. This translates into CASSYSGQMNTEAFF.

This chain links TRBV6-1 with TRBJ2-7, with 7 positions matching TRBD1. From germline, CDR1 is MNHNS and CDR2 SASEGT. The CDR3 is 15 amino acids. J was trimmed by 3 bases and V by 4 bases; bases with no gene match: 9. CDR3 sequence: CASSASWDRNYEQYF. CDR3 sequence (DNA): TGTGCCAGCAGTGCAAGCTGGGACAGAAACTACGAGCAGTACTTC.

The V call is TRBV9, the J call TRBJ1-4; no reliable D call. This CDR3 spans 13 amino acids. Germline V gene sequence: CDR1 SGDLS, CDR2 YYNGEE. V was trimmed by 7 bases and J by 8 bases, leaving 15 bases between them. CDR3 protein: CASRRGFLEKLFF. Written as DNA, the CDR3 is TGTGCCAGCCGGCGGGGTTTCTTGGAAAAACTGTTTTTT.

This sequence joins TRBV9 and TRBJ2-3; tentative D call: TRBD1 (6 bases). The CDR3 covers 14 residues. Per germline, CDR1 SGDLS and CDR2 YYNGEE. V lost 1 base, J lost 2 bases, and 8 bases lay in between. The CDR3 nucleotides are TGTGCCAGCAGCGTAACAGGGTACACAGATACGCAGTATTTT. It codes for CASSVTGYTDTQYF.

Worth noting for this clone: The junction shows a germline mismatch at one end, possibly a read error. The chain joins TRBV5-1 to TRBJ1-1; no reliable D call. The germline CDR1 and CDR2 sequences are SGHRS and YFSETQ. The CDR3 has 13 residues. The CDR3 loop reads CASTYGKNSEAFF. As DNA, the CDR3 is TGCGCCAGTACATACGGGAAGAACAGTGAAGCTTTCTTT.

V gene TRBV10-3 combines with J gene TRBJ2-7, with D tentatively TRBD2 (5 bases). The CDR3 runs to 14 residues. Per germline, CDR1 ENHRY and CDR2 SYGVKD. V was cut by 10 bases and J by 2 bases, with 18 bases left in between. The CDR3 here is CASRFSGTAYEQYF. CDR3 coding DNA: TGTGCCAGCAGATTTTCGGGAACCGCCTACGAGCAGTACTTC.

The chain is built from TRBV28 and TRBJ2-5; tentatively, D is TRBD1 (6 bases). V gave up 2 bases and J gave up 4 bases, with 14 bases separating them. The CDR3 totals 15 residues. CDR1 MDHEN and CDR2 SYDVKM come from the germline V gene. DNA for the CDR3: TGTGCCAGCAGTTTAGCACAGGGTACGGGAGAGACCCAGTACTTC. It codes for CASSLAQGTGETQYF. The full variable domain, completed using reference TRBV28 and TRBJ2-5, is DVKVTQSSRYLVKRTGEKVFLECVQDMDHENMFWYRQDPGLGLRLIYFSYDVKMKEKGDIPEGYSVSREKKERFSLILESASTNQTSMYLCASSLAQGTGETQYFGPGTRLLVL.

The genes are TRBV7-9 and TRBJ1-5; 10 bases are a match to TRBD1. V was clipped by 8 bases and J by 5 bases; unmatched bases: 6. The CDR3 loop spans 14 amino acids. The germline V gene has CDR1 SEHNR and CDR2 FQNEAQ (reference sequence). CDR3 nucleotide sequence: TGTGCCAGCGAATCGGGACAGGGGCATCAGCCCCAGCATTTT. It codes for CASESGQGHQPQHF. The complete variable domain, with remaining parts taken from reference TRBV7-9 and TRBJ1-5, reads DTGVSQNPRHKITKRGQNVTFRCDPISEHNRLYWYRQTLGQGPEFLTYFQNEAQLEKSRLLSDRFSAERPKGSFSTLEIQRTEQGDSAMYLCASESGQGHQPQHFGDGTRLSIL.

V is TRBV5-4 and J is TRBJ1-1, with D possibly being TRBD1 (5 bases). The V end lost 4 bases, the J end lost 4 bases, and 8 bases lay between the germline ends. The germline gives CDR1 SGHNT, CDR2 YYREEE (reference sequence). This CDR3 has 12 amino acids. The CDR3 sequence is CASSRGSTEAFF. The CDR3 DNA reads TGTGCCAGCAGCCGGGGGTCCACTGAAGCTTTCTTT.

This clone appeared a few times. The CDR3 region is CASSAAGGASAEAFF. The CDR3 DNA sequence: TGTGCCAGCAGTGCCGCGGGAGGTGCCAGCGCTGAAGCTTTCTTT. The chain combines TRBV6-1 with TRBJ1-1; the D is unclear. Deletions cut 4 bases from V and 6 bases from J, with 18 bases between. Germline V CDR1 and CDR2: MNHNS, SASEGT. This CDR3 contains 15 residues.

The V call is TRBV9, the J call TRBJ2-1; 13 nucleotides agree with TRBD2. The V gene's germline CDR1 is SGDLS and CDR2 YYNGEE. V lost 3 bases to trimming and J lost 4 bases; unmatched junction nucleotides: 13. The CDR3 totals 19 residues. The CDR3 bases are TGTGCCAGCAGCGACCCCTTCGGGACTAGCGGGACCCCATACAATGAGCAGTTCTTC. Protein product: CASSDPFGTSGTPYNEQFF.

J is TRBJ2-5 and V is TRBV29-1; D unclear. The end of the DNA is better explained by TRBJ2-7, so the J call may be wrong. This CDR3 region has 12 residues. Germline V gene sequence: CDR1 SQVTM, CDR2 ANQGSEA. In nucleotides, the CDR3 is TGCAGCGTTCAGACTCACTCCTACGAGCAGTACTTC. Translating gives CSVQTHSYEQYF.

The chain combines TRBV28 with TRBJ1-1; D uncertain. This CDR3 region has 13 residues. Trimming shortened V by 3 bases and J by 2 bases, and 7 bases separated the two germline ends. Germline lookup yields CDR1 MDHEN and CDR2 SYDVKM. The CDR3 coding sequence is TGTGCCAGCAGTTTGTTACAAAACACTGAAGCTTTCTTT. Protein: CASSLLQNTEAFF.

The CDR3 reads CASARGQQKTKSSYNEQFF. The CDR3 DNA sequence: TGTGCCAGCGCCCGAGGACAGCAAAAGACTAAGAGCTCCTACAATGAGCAGTTCTTC. The rearrangement joins TRBV9 to TRBJ2-1; possible D gene TRBD1, 6 bases. Germline CDR1 and CDR2: SGDLS and YYNGEE. Trimming shortened V by 7 bases and J by 0 bases, and 26 bases separated the two germline ends. The CDR3 sequence is 19 residues long.

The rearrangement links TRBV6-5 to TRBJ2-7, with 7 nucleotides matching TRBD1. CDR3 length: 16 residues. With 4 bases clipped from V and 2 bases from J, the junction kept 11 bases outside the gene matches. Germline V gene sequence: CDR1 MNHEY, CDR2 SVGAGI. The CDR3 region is CASSSGQARLTYEQYF. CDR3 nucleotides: TGTGCCAGCAGTTCCGGACAGGCCCGCCTGACCTACGAGCAGTACTTC.

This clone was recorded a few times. The CDR3 protein is CSVSRGLDTGELFF. Here the CDR3 DNA reads TGCAGCGTTAGTAGGGGGCTTGACACCGGGGAGCTGTTTTTT. V and J are TRBV29-1 and TRBJ2-2; TRBD1 agrees at 7 bases. This CDR3 has 14 residues. Germline V gene lookup returns CDR1 SQVTM and CDR2 ANQGSEA. J was trimmed by 3 bases and V by 5 bases; bases with no gene match: 6.

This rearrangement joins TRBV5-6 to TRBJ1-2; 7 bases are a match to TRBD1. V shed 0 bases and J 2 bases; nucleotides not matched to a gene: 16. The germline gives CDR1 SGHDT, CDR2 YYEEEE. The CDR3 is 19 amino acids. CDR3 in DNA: TGTGCCAGCAGCTTGGGGGGCCCTGGGACAGCCGGGGTCAACTATGGCTACACCTTC. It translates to CASSLGGPGTAGVNYGYTF.

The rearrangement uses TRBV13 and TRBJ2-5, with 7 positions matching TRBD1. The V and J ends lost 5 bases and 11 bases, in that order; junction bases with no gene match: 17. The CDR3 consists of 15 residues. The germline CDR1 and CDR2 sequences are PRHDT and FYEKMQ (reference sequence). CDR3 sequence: CASSQTGTDSTEQYF. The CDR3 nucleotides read TGTGCCAGCAGCCAGACTGGGACAGATAGTACGGAGCAGTACTTC.